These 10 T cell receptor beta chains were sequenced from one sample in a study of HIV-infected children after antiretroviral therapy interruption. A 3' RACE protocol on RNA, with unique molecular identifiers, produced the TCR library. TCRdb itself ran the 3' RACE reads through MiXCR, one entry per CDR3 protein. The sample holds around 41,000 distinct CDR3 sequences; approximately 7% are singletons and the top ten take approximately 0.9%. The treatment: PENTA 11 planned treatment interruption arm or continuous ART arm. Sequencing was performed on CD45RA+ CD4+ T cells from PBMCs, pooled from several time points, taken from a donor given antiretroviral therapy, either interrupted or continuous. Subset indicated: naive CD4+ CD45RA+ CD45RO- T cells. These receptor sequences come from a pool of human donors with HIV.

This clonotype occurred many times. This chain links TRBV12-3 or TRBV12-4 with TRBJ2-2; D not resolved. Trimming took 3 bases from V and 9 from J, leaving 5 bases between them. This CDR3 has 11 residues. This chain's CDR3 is CASSFRWELFF. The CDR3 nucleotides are TGTGCCAGCAGTTTCCGTTGGGAGCTGTTTTTT.

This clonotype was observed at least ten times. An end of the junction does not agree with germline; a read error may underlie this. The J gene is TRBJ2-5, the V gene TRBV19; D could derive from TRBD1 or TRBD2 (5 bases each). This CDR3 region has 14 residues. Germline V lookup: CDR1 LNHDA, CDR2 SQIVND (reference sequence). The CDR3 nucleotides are TGTGCCAGCAGCCTTGGACTGGGGGAAGACACCCAGTACTTT. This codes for CASSLGLGEDTQYF.

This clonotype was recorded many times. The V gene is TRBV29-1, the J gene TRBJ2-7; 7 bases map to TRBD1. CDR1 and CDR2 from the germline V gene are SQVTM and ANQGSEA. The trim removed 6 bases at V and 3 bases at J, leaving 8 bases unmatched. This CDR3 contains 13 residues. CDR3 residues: CSVVTGTLYEQYF. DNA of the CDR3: TGCAGCGTCGTGACAGGGACGCTCTACGAGCAGTACTTC.

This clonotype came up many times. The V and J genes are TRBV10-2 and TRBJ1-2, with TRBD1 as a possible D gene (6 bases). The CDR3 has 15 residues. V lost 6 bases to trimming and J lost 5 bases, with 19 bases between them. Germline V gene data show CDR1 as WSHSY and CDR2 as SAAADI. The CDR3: CASSDDRMGAYGYTF. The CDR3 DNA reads TGCGCCAGCAGCGACGACCGGATGGGGGCGTATGGCTACACCTTC.

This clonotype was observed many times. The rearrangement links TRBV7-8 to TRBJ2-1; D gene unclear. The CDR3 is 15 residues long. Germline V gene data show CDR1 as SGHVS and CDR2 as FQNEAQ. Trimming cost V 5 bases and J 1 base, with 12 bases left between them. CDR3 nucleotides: TGTGCCAGCAGCATACCTAGAGGATCCTACAATGAGCAGTTCTTC. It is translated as CASSIPRGSYNEQFF.

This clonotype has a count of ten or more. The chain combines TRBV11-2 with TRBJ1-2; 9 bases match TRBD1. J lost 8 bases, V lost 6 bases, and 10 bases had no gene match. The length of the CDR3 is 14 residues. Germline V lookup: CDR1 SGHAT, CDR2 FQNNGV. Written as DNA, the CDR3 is TGTGCCAGCAGTTCCAACGCGGACAGGGGCGGCTACACCTTC. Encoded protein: CASSSNADRGGYTF.

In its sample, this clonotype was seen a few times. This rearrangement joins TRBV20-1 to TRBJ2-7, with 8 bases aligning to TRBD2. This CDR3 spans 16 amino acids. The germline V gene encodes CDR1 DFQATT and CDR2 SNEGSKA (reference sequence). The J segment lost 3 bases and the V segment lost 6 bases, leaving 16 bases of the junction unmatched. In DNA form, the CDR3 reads TGCAGTGCCAACAACCGGGGGGGGAGGGAATACTACGAGCAGTACTTC. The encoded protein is CSANNRGGREYYEQYF.

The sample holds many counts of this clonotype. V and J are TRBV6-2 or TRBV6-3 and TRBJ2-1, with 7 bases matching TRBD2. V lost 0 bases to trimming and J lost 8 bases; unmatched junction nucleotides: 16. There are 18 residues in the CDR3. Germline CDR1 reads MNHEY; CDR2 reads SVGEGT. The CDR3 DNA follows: TGTGCCAGCAGTTACTCAAACAGCGGGATCAGGCGGATCGATGAGCAGTTCTTC. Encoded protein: CASSYSNSGIRRIDEQFF.

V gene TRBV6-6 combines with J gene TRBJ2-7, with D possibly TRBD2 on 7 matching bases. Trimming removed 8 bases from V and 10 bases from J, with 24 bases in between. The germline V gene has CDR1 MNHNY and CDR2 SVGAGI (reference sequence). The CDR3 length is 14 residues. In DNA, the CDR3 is TGTGCCAGCGGTGACTGGGGGGGCGCCCATGAACAGTACTTC. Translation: CASGDWGGAHEQYF.

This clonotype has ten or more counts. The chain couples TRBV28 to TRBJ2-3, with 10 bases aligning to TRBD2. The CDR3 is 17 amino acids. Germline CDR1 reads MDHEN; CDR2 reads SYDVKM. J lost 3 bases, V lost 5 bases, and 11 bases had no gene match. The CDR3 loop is CASSHPRVAGGTDTQYF. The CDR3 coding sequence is TGTGCCAGCAGTCACCCTCGGGTAGCGGGAGGAACAGATACGCAGTATTTT.